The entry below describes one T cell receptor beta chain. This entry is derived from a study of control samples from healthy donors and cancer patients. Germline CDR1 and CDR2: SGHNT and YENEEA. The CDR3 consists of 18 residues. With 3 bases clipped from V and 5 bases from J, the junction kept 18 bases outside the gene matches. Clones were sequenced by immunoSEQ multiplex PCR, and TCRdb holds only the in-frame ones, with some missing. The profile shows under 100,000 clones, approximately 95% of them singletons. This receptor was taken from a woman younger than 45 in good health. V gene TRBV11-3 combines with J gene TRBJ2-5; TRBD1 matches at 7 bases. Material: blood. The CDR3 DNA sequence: TGTGCCAGCAGCTTTCGCCGAATTAGTACAGGGGCGTGGGAGACCCAGTACTTC. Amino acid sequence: CASSFRRISTGAWETQYF.